Below, 27 T cell receptor beta chains from the same sample are listed, as sequenced in a study of CD8 T cells in Susac syndrome. It was with random hexamers that roughly 0.5 to 1 ug RNA was reverse transcribed. Via MiXCR, TCRdb re-called the immunoSEQ multiplex PCR reads, giving one row per CDR3 protein. This table has some 300,000 distinct CDR3 sequences, roughly 85% appearing once. The sample consisted of CD8+ T cells from PBMCs. All receptors come from a human donor with multiple sclerosis.

The chain couples TRBV12-3 or TRBV12-4 to TRBJ2-7; D is undetermined. The CDR3 loop spans 14 amino acids. The V and J ends lost 3 bases and 5 bases respectively, with 14 bases between them. CDR3 coding DNA: TGTGCCAGCAGTTTGGTTGGCTTTTCGGACGAGCAGTACTTC. Translating it yields CASSLVGFSDEQYF.

The genes are TRBV5-5 and TRBJ1-3; D not resolved. Germline V lookup: CDR1 SGHKS, CDR2 YYEKEE (reference sequence). This CDR3 has 13 residues. Trimming took 6 bases from V and 4 from J, leaving 11 bases between them. CDR3: CASNSAGGNTIYF. The CDR3 bases are TGTGCCAGCAATAGCGCGGGCGGAAACACCATATATTTT.

The chain combines TRBV6-5 with TRBJ2-6; D is undetermined. The germline V gene has CDR1 MNHEY and CDR2 SVGAGI. Deletions cut 3 bases from V and 4 bases from J, with 7 bases between. The CDR3 length is 14 residues. As DNA, the CDR3 is TGTGCCAGCAGTTATCTTTCGGGGGCCAACGTCCTGACTTTC. It codes for CASSYLSGANVLTF.

The chain has TRBV19 and TRBJ2-3; 8 bases are a match to TRBD2. The CDR3 sequence is 13 residues long. Germline V lookup: CDR1 LNHDA, CDR2 SQIVND (reference sequence). The J segment lost 5 bases and the V segment lost 6 bases, leaving 4 bases of the junction unmatched. The CDR3 sequence is CASSGRAEDTQYF. In nucleotides, the CDR3 is TGTGCCAGTAGCGGGAGGGCTGAAGATACGCAGTATTTT.

The V gene is TRBV29-1, the J gene TRBJ2-2, with 10 bases that match TRBD2. From germline, CDR1 is SQVTM and CDR2 ANQGSEA. The CDR3 is 15 residues long. V dropped 5 bases and J dropped 3; count of bases not matched to a gene: 6. The CDR3 is CSVPTSGTYTGELFF. The CDR3, as DNA: TGCAGCGTTCCTACTAGCGGGACGTACACCGGGGAGCTGTTTTTT.

The J gene is TRBJ1-2, the V gene TRBV3-1; TRBD1 is a possible D gene (5 bases). The CDR3 loop spans 15 amino acids. The germline V gene has CDR1 LGHDT and CDR2 YNNKEL (reference sequence). V was pared by 4 bases and J by 5 bases, with 17 bases between. CDR3 in DNA: TGTGCCAGCAGCCGTTGGCCTGTTGGGGCATATGGCTACACCTTC. Translation: CASSRWPVGAYGYTF.

The V gene is TRBV13, the J gene TRBJ2-1; 10 bases are a match to TRBD2. CDR3 size: 15 residues. Trimming removed 4 bases from V and 5 bases from J; junction bases left unmatched: 5. CDR1 PRHDT and CDR2 FYEKMQ come from the germline V gene (reference sequence). In nucleotides, the CDR3 is TGTGCCAGCAGCTCCCTAGCGGGAGTACACAATGAGCAGTTCTTC. This gives the protein CASSSLAGVHNEQFF.

The chain couples TRBV4-3 to TRBJ2-2; D is uncertain. The CDR3 runs 17 residues. CDR1 and CDR2 from the germline V gene are LGHNA and YSLEER. Trimming removed 3 bases from V and 0 bases from J, with 14 bases in between. CDR3: CASSQALLAANTGELFF. CDR3 DNA sequence: TGCGCCAGCAGCCAGGCCCTGCTGGCAGCGAACACCGGGGAGCTGTTTTTT.

This chain uses TRBV30 with TRBJ2-7; D may be TRBD2 (5 bases). This CDR3 has 13 amino acids. The germline gives CDR1 GTSNPN, CDR2 SVGIG (reference sequence). Trimming shortened V by 5 bases and J by 3 bases, and 14 bases separated the two germline ends. CDR3 sequence reads: CAWCIGVGYEQYF. As DNA, the CDR3 is TGTGCCTGGTGTATCGGGGTGGGCTACGAGCAGTACTTC.

The chain links TRBV15 to TRBJ2-7; weak D call: TRBD2 (5 bases). There are 13 residues in the CDR3. V lost 1 base and J 6 bases, leaving 10 bases between the germline ends. Germline CDR1 reads LNHNV; CDR2 reads YYDKDF (reference sequence). For the CDR3, the DNA is TGTGCCACCAGCAGAGTAGGGAGAGGCGAGCAGTACTTC. Protein product: CATSRVGRGEQYF.

The rearrangement links TRBV7-9 to TRBJ2-7; no reliable D call. This CDR3 is built from 15 residues. Germline loops: CDR1 SEHNR, CDR2 FQNEAQ (reference sequence). Trimming stripped 4 bases from V and 4 bases from J, with 17 bases between. CDR3: CASSSPEFNGYEQYF. The CDR3 DNA reads as TGTGCCAGCAGCTCACCGGAATTCAACGGGTACGAGCAGTACTTC.

The V gene is TRBV28, the J gene TRBJ1-1; no clear D. Per germline, CDR1 MDHEN and CDR2 SYDVKM. Trimming took 5 bases from V and 0 from J, leaving 13 bases between them. This CDR3 contains 15 residues. This chain's CDR3 is CASSPSLTVNTEAFF. CDR3 sequence (DNA): TGTGCCAGCAGTCCCAGTCTAACGGTGAACACTGAAGCTTTCTTT.

This chain joins TRBV12-3 or TRBV12-4 and TRBJ2-7, with TRBD2 matching over 7 bases. J was trimmed by 2 bases and V by 6 bases; bases with no gene match: 4. The CDR3 is 13 amino acids. CDR3 in amino acids: CASSIGTTYEQYF. The CDR3 nucleotides are TGTGCCAGCAGCATCGGGACTACCTACGAGCAGTACTTC.

J is TRBJ2-2 and V is TRBV6-5; 7 positions match TRBD2. Unmatched junction bases numbered 9, after V lost 0 bases and J lost 5 bases. The CDR3 extends over 17 amino acids. Germline V gene sequence: CDR1 MNHEY, CDR2 SVGAGI. The CDR3: CASSYSRDYLRTGELFF. CDR3 bases: TGTGCCAGCAGTTACTCGAGGGACTATCTAAGGACCGGGGAGCTGTTTTTT.

The V and J genes are TRBV19 and TRBJ1-5; D gene unclear. The V gene lost 7 bases and the J gene lost 0 bases, with 10 bases spanning the gap. Per germline, CDR1 LNHDA and CDR2 SQIVND (reference sequence). This CDR3 region has 14 residues. The CDR3, as DNA: TGTGCCAGTACCCCGCTTTCTAGCAATCAGCCCCAGCATTTT. The encoded protein is CASTPLSSNQPQHF.

This clonotype was counted only a few times. The V gene is TRBV20-1, the J gene TRBJ1-1, with D perhaps TRBD1 (6 bases). The CDR3 covers 14 residues. Trimming took 4 bases from V and 0 from J, leaving 12 bases between them. Germline-derived CDR1 and CDR2 are DFQATT and SNEGSKA (reference sequence). The CDR3 DNA reads TGCAGTGCTACGCCGACAGGCATGAACACTGAAGCTTTCTTT. This encodes CSATPTGMNTEAFF.

This chain joins TRBV10-1 and TRBJ2-7; D is tentatively TRBD1 or TRBD2 (5 bases each). This CDR3 has 14 amino acids. CDR1 WNHNN and CDR2 SYGVQD come from the germline V gene (reference sequence). V lost 3 bases, J lost 6 bases, and 15 bases lay in between. In DNA, the CDR3 is TGCGCCAGCAGTGAAGGGACCCCGACTGGCGAGCAGTACTTC. It translates to CASSEGTPTGEQYF.

The chain joins TRBV27 to TRBJ2-5; either TRBD1 or TRBD2 may fit D (5 bases each). There are 14 residues in the CDR3. CDR1 is MNHEY and CDR2 is SMNVEV in the germline V gene (reference sequence). Between the trimmed V and J ends, which lost 2 bases and 5 bases, there was a span of 12 bases. The CDR3 is CASSLLGARETQYF. CDR3 nucleotides: TGTGCCAGCAGTTTACTCGGGGCGCGGGAGACCCAGTACTTC.

The rearrangement uses TRBV24-1 and TRBJ1-1; D call uncertain. V gave up 9 bases and J gave up 2 bases, with 9 bases separating them. Germline lookup yields CDR1 KGHDR and CDR2 SFDVKD. CDR3 length: 12 amino acids. Here the CDR3 reads CATSTENTEAFF. The CDR3 bases are TGTGCCACCTCGACCGAAAACACTGAAGCTTTCTTT.

The chain joins TRBV20-1 to TRBJ2-7; D is unclear. Trimming stripped 8 bases from V and 7 bases from J, with 21 bases between. Germline CDR1 is DFQATT and CDR2 is SNEGSKA (reference sequence). CDR3 length: 13 amino acids. The CDR3 region is CSTIGEAFGEQYF. The CDR3, as DNA: TGCAGTACCATAGGCGAAGCATTTGGGGAGCAGTACTTC.

The rearrangement links TRBV15 to TRBJ2-1; 7 positions agree with TRBD1. The CDR3 contains 17 residues. Trimming removed 5 bases from V and 9 bases from J; junction bases left unmatched: 19. Germline CDR1 and CDR2: LNHNV and YYDKDF (reference sequence). In nucleotides, the CDR3 is TGTGCCACCAGCCATACGGGAAGGGGGCTAGAGGTGGGTGAGCAGTTCTTC. This sequence encodes CATSHTGRGLEVGEQFF.

V is TRBV4-3 and J is TRBJ2-7, with D perhaps TRBD1 (6 bases). The germline V gene has CDR1 LGHNA and CDR2 YSLEER. V lost 1 base to trimming and J lost 2 bases, with 15 bases between them. The CDR3 is 16 amino acids. The CDR3 DNA sequence: TGCGCCAGCAGCCAAGCGACAGGCCCGAATACCTACGAGCAGTACTTC. Translating it yields CASSQATGPNTYEQYF.

This sequence joins TRBV10-2 and TRBJ2-2; no definite D call. Germline V gene lookup returns CDR1 WSHSY and CDR2 SAAADI. The V gene lost 3 bases and the J gene lost 5 bases, with 4 bases spanning the gap. The CDR3 loop spans 12 amino acids. The CDR3 nucleotides are TGCGCCAGCAGTGACATAACCGGGGAGCTGTTTTTT. It codes for CASSDITGELFF.

The chain combines TRBV18 with TRBJ2-2; D remains ambiguous. Germline loops: CDR1 KGHSH, CDR2 LQKENI. The CDR3 sequence is 15 residues long. Trimming cost V 3 bases and J 0 bases, with 8 bases left between them. The CDR3 bases are TGTGCCAGCTCACCCATGAAGACGAACACCGGGGAGCTGTTTTTT. Translated: CASSPMKTNTGELFF.

The table lists this clonotype with a count of one. The CDR3 DNA sequence: TGTGCCAGCAGGGCGGGACAGCCTCTTTCGAATGAGCAGTTCTTC. Translating gives CASRAGQPLSNEQFF. The chain joins TRBV6-5 to TRBJ2-1; possible D gene TRBD1, 7 bases. V was shortened by 6 bases and J by 7 bases, with 19 bases between the two germline ends. Germline V CDR1 and CDR2: MNHEY, SVGAGI. The CDR3 loop spans 15 amino acids.

The rearrangement uses TRBV19 and TRBJ2-7; the D gene is possibly TRBD1 (5 bases). Germline CDR1 reads LNHDA; CDR2 reads SQIVND (reference sequence). The CDR3 has 14 residues. Trimming removed 4 bases from V and 3 bases from J, with 13 bases in between. The CDR3: CASSTRELGYEQYF. The CDR3 DNA reads as TGTGCCAGTAGTACCAGGGAATTGGGCTACGAGCAGTACTTC. The whole variable domain, filled in from reference TRBV19 and TRBJ2-7, reads DGGITQSPKYLFRKEGQNVTLSCEQNLNHDAMYWYRQDPGQGLRLIYYSQIVNDFQKGDIAEGYSVSREKKESFPLTVTSAQKNPTAFYLCASSTRELGYEQYFGPGTRLTVT.

This chain uses TRBV7-9 with TRBJ2-1, with D tentatively TRBD2 (6 bases). The V end lost 6 bases, the J end lost 12 bases, and 18 bases lay between the germline ends. Germline V gene sequence: CDR1 SEHNR, CDR2 FQNEAQ (reference sequence). There are 13 residues in the CDR3. This CDR3 reads CASRSVSPGGQFF. Here the CDR3 DNA reads TGTGCCAGCAGATCCGTCAGTCCCGGGGGGCAGTTCTTC.